This T cell receptor (beta chain) came from a study of T cells after yellow fever vaccination. The germline V gene encodes CDR1 SEHNR and CDR2 FQNEAQ (reference sequence). The CDR3 consists of 10 residues. V was shortened by 8 bases and J by 5 bases, with 6 bases between the two germline ends. From the 5' RACE reads, TCRdb called clonotypes with MiXCR, one entry per CDR3 protein. The top ten hold 14% of the sample, which has 500,000 to 700,000 distinct CDR3 sequences, 15% to 20% seen once. This clonotype was detected only a few times. The rearrangement joins TRBV7-9 to TRBJ2-5; the D is unclear. This receptor was identified in a young man who received the YFV17D yellow fever vaccine. Sample: PBMCs, taken 15 days after the yellow fever booster vaccination. CDR3 in amino acids: CASETETQYF. The CDR3 region has the DNA TGTGCCAGCGAAACCGAGACCCAGTACTTC.